Below are 9 T cell receptor beta chains sequenced from a single sample in a study of stem cell transplantation in POMP-related autoinflammatory disease. Sequencing used immunoSEQ multiplex PCR; TCRdb keeps in-frame clones, though not all of them. Here the sample spans roughly 70,000 clones, approximately 91% being singletons. Sample: CD4+ T cells from PBMCs, taken after stem cell transplantation. The receptors were gathered from a human patient with POMP-related autoinflammation and immune dysregulation (PRAID). Some T cells may possibly be graft donor cells.

This chain links TRBV18 with TRBJ1-2, with D perhaps matching TRBD1 (5 bases). The CDR3 length is 12 residues. V gave up 11 bases and J gave up 6 bases, with 16 bases separating them. Germline loops: CDR1 KGHSH, CDR2 LQKENI. CDR3 bases: TGTGCCGGATGGGGACGGATTAATGGCTACACCTTC. Encoded protein: CAGWGRINGYTF.

The J gene is TRBJ1-4, the V gene TRBV2; TRBD1 aligns across 7 bases. This CDR3 has 14 amino acids. The V gene's germline CDR1 is SNHLY and CDR2 FYNNEI. The J segment lost 3 bases and the V segment lost 3 bases, leaving 1 base of the junction unmatched. For the CDR3, the DNA is TGTGCCAGCAGTGATGACAGGGCTAATGAAAAACTGTTTTTT. This encodes CASSDDRANEKLFF. The full variable domain, with the rest looked up from reference TRBV2 and TRBJ1-4, is EPEVTQTPSHQVTQMGQEVILRCVPISNHLYFYWYRQILGQKVEFLVSFYNNEISEKSEIFDDQFSVERPDGSNFTLKIRSTKLEDSAMYFCASSDDRANEKLFFGSGTQLSVL.

The chain employs TRBV5-4 and TRBJ2-3; 7 bases are a match to TRBD2. This CDR3 is built from 15 residues. The V and J ends lost 4 bases and 7 bases, in that order; junction bases with no gene match: 12. CDR1 SGHNT and CDR2 YYREEE come from the germline V gene (reference sequence). The CDR3 loop is CASSVAGGGSYTQYF. The CDR3 DNA is TGTGCCAGCAGCGTCGCGGGCGGGGGTTCATATACGCAGTATTTT. The variable domain in full, completed from reference TRBV5-4 and TRBJ2-3, reads ETGVTQSPTHLIKTRGQQVTLRCSSQSGHNTVSWYQQALGQGPQFIFQYYREEENGRGNFPPRFSGLQFPNYSSELNVNALELDDSALYLCASSVAGGGSYTQYFGPGTRLTVL.

This chain connects TRBV2 to TRBJ2-7; a weak D match, TRBD2 (7 bases). Germline assignment: CDR1 SNHLY and CDR2 FYNNEI. The CDR3 spans 16 residues. Trimming stripped 2 bases from V and 4 bases from J, with 18 bases between. CDR3 sequence: CASSEWGGPSRYEQYF. The CDR3 DNA reads as TGTGCCAGCAGTGAATGGGGGGGGCCGAGTCGGTACGAGCAGTACTTC. Variable domain in full (rest from reference TRBV2 and TRBJ2-7): EPEVTQTPSHQVTQMGQEVILRCVPISNHLYFYWYRQILGQKVEFLVSFYNNEISEKSEIFDDQFSVERPDGSNFTLKIRSTKLEDSAMYFCASSEWGGPSRYEQYFGPGTRLTVT.

The chain uses TRBV5-1 and TRBJ2-7; tentative D call: TRBD1 (5 bases). V was pared by 0 bases and J by 5 bases, with 9 bases between. The CDR3 is made up of 13 amino acids. Germline V gives CDR1 SGHRS, CDR2 YFSETQ. Here the CDR3 DNA reads TGCGCCAGCAGCTTGGCCCCAGGGAACGAGCAGTACGTC. It encodes CASSLAPGNEQYV.

There are a few counts of this clone. The chain couples TRBV18 to TRBJ2-2; TRBD1 aligns across 8 bases. The CDR3 loop spans 17 amino acids. Germline CDR1 KGHSH, CDR2 LQKENI. The J segment lost 0 bases and the V segment lost 0 bases, leaving 3 bases of the junction unmatched. The CDR3 nucleotides are TGTGCCAGCTCACCACCGGGCAGGGGGCCGAACACCGGGGAGCTGTTTTTT. It is translated as CASSPPGRGPNTGELFF.

This CDR3 reads CASSYSGAGGFRELFF. The CDR3 DNA is TGTGCCAGCAGTTACTCTGGTGCAGGGGGCTTTCGGGAGCTGTTTTTT. V is TRBV6-5 and J is TRBJ2-2, with 8 bases identical to TRBD1. The CDR3 is made up of 16 amino acids. V shed 0 bases, J shed 9 bases, and the junction held 9 bases outside the gene matches. Germline V gene data show CDR1 as MNHEY and CDR2 as SVGAGI.

The chain couples TRBV29-1 to TRBJ2-7, with D hard to call. The CDR3 has 11 residues. From germline, CDR1 is SQVTM and CDR2 ANQGSEA. The ends were cut back, 6 bases at V and 2 bases at J, with 8 bases in the middle. The CDR3 bases are TGCAGCGTGAGCGAGACCTACGAGCAGTACTTC. As protein: CSVSETYEQYF.

The chain is built from TRBV12-3 or TRBV12-4 and TRBJ1-2; no reliable D call. The CDR3 length is 13 residues. Trimming took 5 bases from V and 4 from J, leaving 11 bases between them. In nucleotides, the CDR3 is TGTGCCAGCAGTCCCGTCTGGGGCTATGGCTACACCTTC. Translation: CASSPVWGYGYTF.